This T cell receptor (beta chain) was recorded in a study of blood T cell repertoires in COVID-19 (dated by TCRdb to the early 2020s). Regarding the research as a whole: Samples covering the acute and convalescent phases of COVID-19 were provided by collaborators in the United States, Italy and Spain. The material from the prospective study consisted of cDNA or gDNA derived from T cells, B-cell-depleted T cells, or PBMCs. The dataset comprised deeply sampled blood TCRbeta repertoires from subjects exposed to, actively infected with, or recovered from COVID-19. The repertoires were released in a freely available public database meant as a resource for research on the immune response to SARS-CoV-2. Samples came from the ongoing ImmuneRACE study (first 160 participants) plus 1,254 subjects from 6 global collaborators. The sample metadata nearly always contained a de-identified subject ID, COVID-19 status, age in years and sex. Where available, HLA class I and class II types were taken from metadata supplied by the sample provider and were not determined by assay-based typing. The paper as a whole reports these results and caveats: Clinical and demographic metadata were provided uncurated, with the amount varying by source and participant.

Regarding this clone: The target of this receptor is not known. Within one base of it there is no much larger clone, and no base qualities were kept.

Collaborating institutions collected whole blood in K2EDTA tubes following their own protocols. For TCRbeta analysis, collaborator samples were shipped as frozen whole blood, as isolated PBMCs, or as DNA extracted from either sample type. Germline trimming amounts to 2 bases on V and 3 bases on J, with 3 as the count of junction bases outside the gene matches. The germline V gene yields KGHSH for CDR1 and LQKENI for CDR2. The CDR3 goes from the cysteine to the phenylalanine over 14 residues. This entry keeps only the CDR3 DNA: 42 bases, framed from base 1. TCRbeta CDR3 regions were amplified from genomic DNA by means of the immunoSEQ Assay, a bias-controlled multiplex PCR. The paper's processing steps were these. Within the assay, amplification of reference gene primers was used to estimate how many nucleated cells each sample contained. To quantify the absolute abundance of each unique TCRbeta CDR3 rearrangement, sequence reads were collapsed and filtered. For each sample, productive Simpson clonality was calculated as the square root of Simpson's diversity index over productive rearrangements. TCRdb provides this immuneACCESS table in a form limited to in-frame rearrangements. Some clones are lacking; in checked studies, under half of them reflect an unresolved V gene, and why the rest are absent is not known. V, J and clone size are taken as reported in that table, and D and trimming were inferred from the DNA itself. The sample includes tens of thousands of clones, with roughly 80% observed a single time. The ten largest clones capture around 12% of the sample.

Material: peripheral blood. The chain uses TRBV18 and TRBJ2-7, with 8 bases matching TRBD2. This receptor was obtained from a man older than 75 with acute or convalescent COVID-19. CDR3 protein: CASSPTGGHYEQYF. The DNA is TGTGCCAGCTCACCAACGGGGGGGCACTACGAGCAGTACTTC.